This T cell receptor (beta chain) is drawn from a study of cytomegalovirus exposure and HLA in healthy donors. For the study at large: Genotyping showed around 80% of 398 donors falling in the Caucasian-associated ancestry cluster.

PCR used 60 Vbeta primers and 13 Jbeta primers. The repertoire was sequenced with immunoSEQ multiplex PCR; TCRdb's copy has only in-frame clones and lacks some. The sample includes about 79,000 clones, just over 70% of them seen just once. Study results and caveats: Confirmation was obtained in vitro that a few CMV-associated chains are specific for CMV antigens. Analysis performed later found under 20,000 TCR beta sequences associated with HLA alleles at 0.05 false discovery rate.

Concerning this clone: Its antigen is unknown.

This TCR was sampled from a man in his sixties in good health and CMV-seronegative. The sequencing input was PBMCs.

Here the CDR3 reads CATSRDPPGGTGNTIYF. DNA of the CDR3: TGTGCCACCAGCAGAGATCCCCCAGGGGGCACTGGAAACACCATATATTTT. The chain couples TRBV15 to TRBJ1-3; 8 nucleotides line up with TRBD1. The junction had 6 bases not matched to a gene; V was cut back by 0 bases and J by 2 bases. Germline V lookup: CDR1 LNHNV, CDR2 YYDKDF (reference sequence). The CDR3 length is 17 residues.